The rows below give T cell receptor beta chains drawn from one sample of a study of T cells in Graves' hyperthyroidism and ophthalmopathy. TCRdb called the multiplex PCR reads again in MiXCR, with one record for every CDR3 protein. The profile covers 700,000 or so distinct CDR3 sequences, with 13% to 15% appearing a single time and approximately 12% taken by the ten largest. Source material: blood. The source of these receptors is a woman aged 50 to 65 with Graves' ophthalmopathy. Both conserved end residues are part of each CDR3. A D gene is named only where the DNA matches it firmly. Clone size appears in some rows only: once, few, many, or a class for an expanded clone.

CDR3 length	V gene	D gene	clone size	J gene	CDR3 protein	CDR3 DNA
17	TRBV7-8	TRBD2	many	TRBJ2-1	CASSPQPGTSGYNEQFF	TGTGCCAGCAGCCCGCAGCCCGGGACTAGCGGTTACAATGAGCAGTTCTTC
13	TRBV28	.	many	TRBJ2-7	CASTSRGFYEQYF	TGTGCCAGCACCTCGAGGGGGTTTTACGAGCAGTACTTC
15	TRBV7-9	.	many	TRBJ2-1	CASSPLTGGYNEQFF	TGTGCCAGCAGCCCCCTAACGGGCGGGTACAATGAGCAGTTCTTC
13	TRBV9	TRBD2	many	TRBJ2-1	CASSIGLVREQFF	TGTGCCAGCAGCATAGGACTAGTACGTGAGCAGTTCTTC
17	TRBV10-1	.	.	TRBJ2-1	CASSESSLLGEMKERFF	TGCGCCAGCAGTGAGTCGTCTCTGCTGGGGGAAATGAAAGAGCGGTTCTTC
16	TRBV27	.	few	TRBJ1-4	CASSLSSGATNEKLFF	TGTGCCAGCAGCCTGTCCTCAGGGGCAACTAATGAAAAACTGTTTTTT
16	TRBV9	TRBD2	.	TRBJ2-2	CASSVEAGGGTGELFF	TGTGCCAGCAGCGTAGAGGCGGGAGGGGGCACCGGGGAGCTGTTTTTT
17	TRBV20-1	TRBD2	.	TRBJ2-2	CSANKGTSGRGTGELFF	TGCAGTGCCAACAAAGGGACTAGCGGGAGAGGGACCGGGGAGCTGTTTTTT
14	TRBV28	.	few	TRBJ2-5	CASSTDSYQETQYF	TGTGCCAGCAGTACGGACAGCTACCAAGAGACCCAGTACTTC
13	TRBV25-1	.	.	TRBJ1-1	CASSTPGYTEAFF	TGTGCCAGCAGTACCCCAGGATACACTGAAGCTTTCTTT
14	TRBV12-3/TRBV12-4	.	many	TRBJ2-7	CASSEIAAAYEQYF	TGTGCCAGCAGCGAAATAGCGGCCGCCTACGAGCAGTACTTC
14	TRBV28	.	many	TRBJ1-5	CASTGAQVFGAQHF	TGTGCCAGCACTGGGGCGCAAGTCTTCGGGGCCCAGCATTTT
11	TRBV7-2	.	many	TRBJ1-1	CASTLTGGAFF	TGTGCCAGCACGCTTACGGGGGGAGCTTTCTTT
13	TRBV12-3/TRBV12-4	TRBD1	many	TRBJ1-1	CASRGTGVTEAFF	TGTGCCAGCAGGGGGACAGGGGTAACTGAAGCTTTCTTT
12	TRBV20-1	TRBD2	.	TRBJ2-5	CSATRTSETQYF	TGCAGTGCTACCAGGACTAGCGAGACCCAGTACTTC
12	TRBV6-2/TRBV6-3	.	.	TRBJ1-5	CASTNPGQPQHF	TGTGCCAGCACTAATCCCGGGCAGCCCCAGCATTTT
12	TRBV5-7	.	few	TRBJ2-2	CASRDGAGELFF	TGTGCCAGCCGGGACGGCGCCGGGGAGCTGTTTTTT
15	TRBV4-1	TRBD2	few	TRBJ2-5	CASSPHQGLEETQYF	TGCGCCAGCAGCCCCCACCAGGGACTAGAAGAGACCCAGTACTTC
14	TRBV11-2	.	.	TRBJ2-1	CASTGTPSYNEQFF	TGTGCCAGTACCGGGACTCCCTCCTACAATGAGCAGTTCTTC
14	TRBV6-2/TRBV6-3	.	many	TRBJ1-5	CASSTGGRWQPQHF	TGTGCCAGCAGTACGGGGGGGCGTTGGCAGCCCCAGCATTTT
14	TRBV12-3/TRBV12-4	TRBD1	.	TRBJ1-1	CASRLTGEYTEAFF	TGTGCCAGCAGGCTGACAGGGGAATACACTGAAGCTTTCTTT
19	TRBV18	TRBD2	.	TRBJ2-5	CASSPRAHRTGLLQETQYF	TGTGCCAGCTCACCACGGGCCCATCGAACGGGACTACTACAAGAGACCCAGTACTTC
17	TRBV18	TRBD1	many	TRBJ2-1	CASSPPTGTGSYNEQFF	TGTGCCAGCTCACCACCGACCGGGACAGGGTCCTACAATGAGCAGTTCTTC
15	TRBV9	.	.	TRBJ1-5	CASSVGSGAGQPQHF	TGTGCCAGCAGCGTAGGTTCGGGGGCAGGGCAGCCCCAGCATTTT
15	TRBV7-2	TRBD1	many	TRBJ2-4	CASSFDRGQRNIQYF	TGTGCCAGCAGCTTTGACAGGGGGCAAAGAAACATTCAGTACTTC
12	TRBV13	TRBD1	.	TRBJ2-5	CASSSFDRVKYF	TGTGCCAGCAGCTCCTTCGACAGGGTTAAGTACTTC
14	TRBV10-3	TRBD2	.	TRBJ2-7	CAISDRGVVYEQYF	TGTGCCATCAGTGACCGGGGGGTGGTTTACGAGCAGTACTTC
14	TRBV5-1	.	few	TRBJ1-4	CASSLEQGPTKLFF	TGCGCCAGCAGCTTGGAACAGGGCCCCACCAAACTGTTTTTT
15	TRBV7-9	.	few	TRBJ1-2	CASSTSGRNEYGYTF	TGTGCCAGCAGCACTTCCGGACGGAACGAGTATGGCTACACCTTC
15	TRBV20-1	.	.	TRBJ1-1	CSARDPTGADTEAFF	TGCAGTGCTAGAGATCCTACTGGCGCCGACACTGAAGCTTTCTTT
13	TRBV5-1	.	many	TRBJ1-1	CASSSLGTSEAFF	TGCGCCAGCAGCTCTCTTGGGACATCTGAAGCTTTCTTT
13	TRBV15	.	few	TRBJ1-1	CATTEWGNTEAFF	TGTGCCACCACCGAGTGGGGGAACACTGAAGCTTTCTTT
18	TRBV12-3/TRBV12-4	.	few	TRBJ2-2	CASSPGWIVQGDTGELFF	TGTGCCAGCAGCCCTGGGTGGATCGTACAGGGAGACACCGGGGAGCTGTTTTTT
15	TRBV20-1	TRBD1	many	TRBJ2-5	CSARDGTGGGETQYF	TGCAGTGCTAGAGATGGAACAGGGGGTGGTGAGACCCAGTACTTC